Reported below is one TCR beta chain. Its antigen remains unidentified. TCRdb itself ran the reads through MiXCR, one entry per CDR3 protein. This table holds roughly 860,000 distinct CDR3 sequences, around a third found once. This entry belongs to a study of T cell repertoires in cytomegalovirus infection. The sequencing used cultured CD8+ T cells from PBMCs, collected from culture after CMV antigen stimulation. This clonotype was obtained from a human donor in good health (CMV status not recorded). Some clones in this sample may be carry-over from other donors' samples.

This CDR3 reads CSVAGPFDNEQFF. The CDR3 nucleotides read TGCAGCGTTGCCGGGCCTTTTGACAATGAGCAGTTCTTC. The chain recombines TRBV29-1 with TRBJ2-1; D unclear. V was trimmed by 4 bases and J by 5 bases, leaving 12 bases between them. This CDR3 spans 13 amino acids. CDR1 is SQVTM and CDR2 is ANQGSEA in the germline V gene.